This TCR beta chain is drawn from a study of T cells in Graves' hyperthyroidism and ophthalmopathy (dated by TCRdb to the late 2010s). Describing the broader study: Peripheral blood was sampled at the time of initial diagnosis, prior to any treatment. TCR Vbeta CDR3 sequencing of some 140 peripheral blood samples (approximately 44 ophthalmopathy, 75 hyperthyroidism and some 17 progressor patients) is reported in the paper. To identify distinguishing TCR V-J signatures, a discovery cohort of about a hundred patients was used, comprising some 45 with Graves' ophthalmopathy and around 57 with stable Graves' hyperthyroidism. Once sampling was done, hyperthyroidism patients were given methimazole at a starting dose of 30 mg daily, whereas ophthalmopathy patients were given high-dose intravenous methylprednisolone. Thyroid tissue and blood T-cell repertoires from more than 5 Graves' hyperthyroidism patients were also compared in the study. The roughly 90 discovery patients were divided at random into training and test sets in a 7:3 ratio. An independent validation cohort of under 20 hyperthyroidism patients and 17 patients who later progressed to ophthalmopathy tested prospective prediction of ophthalmopathy.

The full study reports these points: Most expanded thyroid clonotypes (frequency above 0.001) were also found in blood, which suggests that blood repertoires may mirror thyroid immune responses. Ophthalmopathy was separated from stable hyperthyroidism by a 13 V-J signature model, with over 85% sensitivity and approximately 81% specificity obtained in cross-validation and 80%/75% obtained in testing. In validation, progression to ophthalmopathy was predicted by the model with 70.59% sensitivity and under 85% specificity, a median of 6.5 months before onset. No statistical method was used to fix the sample size in advance, and group allocation was not hidden from the investigators.

The CDR1 and CDR2 encoded by the germline V gene are KGHSH and LQKENI. The CDR3 runs 15 amino acids, cysteine and phenylalanine included. Only the CDR3 part of the read is kept: 45 bases, read in frame from the first base. The junction shows trimming of 1 base on V and 6 bases on J, plus 13 bases between the germline ends. The TCR beta CDR3 regions were amplified from the RNA transcripts. The TCR CDR3 was subjected to a first round of RT-PCR using the HTBI primer set and the Qiagen OneStep RT-PCR kit. Libraries were constructed in a second round of multiplex PCR, after which size selection and purification were performed. Libraries were sequenced paired-end with 100 bp reads on an Illumina HiSeq2000. On the study's bioinformatics: SOAPnuke was used to process the raw data, removing reads that contained adapters or uncalled bases, had a mean Phred below 15, or lacked an exact match to the constant primer or identifier. High-quality paired reads were merged using COPE v1.2.5, and each unique nucleotide sequence was defined as a clonotype. MiTCR v1.1 was used to align the clonotypes against IMGT TRBV, TRBD and TRBJ reference segments. The analysis was restricted to V-J combinations with a frequency above 0.0001, which together covered just over 99% of the repertoires. A TCS score was defined as the ratio between F50 (clonal expansion) and ExV (chaos), using BLOSUM62-based TCRdist between CDR3 peptides within each V-J. Welch's t-statistics and random forest reduced 450 to 600 V-J features to 13, which were used in a naive Bayes classifier (R e1071). TCRdb trimmed public reads at Q25 via fastp, called clones via MiXCR and kept in-frame beta chains. Records with the same CDR3 protein are collapsed into one entry carrying the most frequent genes and DNA. These V and J calls rely on TCRdb rather than the paper's analysis. This sample gives 490,000 or so distinct CDR3 sequences in total; roughly 16% of them show up just once. 29% of the sample goes to the ten largest clones.

A remark on this clonotype: Its binding antigen is unknown. The input lacks base qualities; no much larger clone sits a single base away.

Ophthalmopathy patients had moderately to severely active disease, with a Clinical Activity Score of 3 or more, a NOSPECS grade of 4 or more, and a disease duration of less than 3 months. Exclusion was applied to patients with uncontrolled infections, other autoimmune diseases, pregnancy or lactation. Diagnoses were established on the basis of clinical symptoms, serum thyroxine and TRAb, thyroid ultrasound, and orbital computed tomography. PBMCs were isolated from about 9.1 ml of fresh peripheral blood by Ficoll-Paque density gradient centrifugation. Trizol reagent was used to extract total RNA, and RNA quality was then checked on an Agilent 2100 Bioanalyzer.

The chain was built from TRBV18 and TRBJ2-1; the D gene cannot be resolved reliably. This clonotype originated in a woman aged 30 to 39 with Graves' ophthalmopathy. Sequences were obtained from blood. The bases are TGTGCCAGCTCACCACAAAATATTGGACGCAATGAGCAGTTCTTC. This codes for CASSPQNIGRNEQFF.